This T cell receptor beta chain is from a study of T-cell reconstitution after alpha-beta-depleted transplantation in children. Preparing the TCRbeta library involved the use of unique molecular identifiers. TCRdb reprocessed the PCR reads via MiXCR and lists one record per CDR3 protein. There are a few hundred thousand distinct CDR3 sequences in the sample; 5.5% to 7% occur only once, and about 5.5% lies in the top ten. Many counts were recorded for this clonotype. With 3 bases removed from V and 7 bases from J, the gap between germline ends came to 17 bases. Germline V CDR1 and CDR2: SGHTA, FQGTGA. This CDR3 has 15 residues.

The chain recombines TRBV7-3 with TRBJ2-3, with no clear D. This sample comprised PBMCs, obtained before TCRalphabeta/CD19-depleted stem cell transplant. This clonotype originated in a boy younger than 10 with acute lymphoblastic leukemia, due to receive a stem cell transplant. Written as DNA, the CDR3 is TGTGCCAGCAGCTTGGGCTTTGAAAACCCCAATACGCAGTATTTT. As protein: CASSLGFENPNTQYF.